A single sample gave rise to the 23 T cell receptor beta chains below, sequenced in a study of beta chain features in type 1 diabetes. Study-wide results and limits: Moderately but significantly shorter TCRB CDR3s were found in Type 1 diabetes patients in all four CD4+ subsets.

Expressed TCRB transcripts were sequenced because the entire RNA isolate underwent reverse transcription. Sequencing was performed with immunoSEQ multiplex PCR; in TCRdb, only in-frame clones are kept and a portion is missing. The sample comprises about 150,000 clones, around 10% of which are singletons, and around 0.5% rests with the top ten. Their cognate antigens are unknown. Sequences were obtained from central memory CD4+ T cells from blood. The receptors shown here come from a man aged 30 to 45 with type 1 diabetes.

The CDR3 sequence is CASSSGWKGAPQHF. The CDR3 DNA is TGTGCCAGCAGTTCTGGGTGGAAAGGGGCGCCCCAGCATTTT. The gene calls are TRBV28 and TRBJ1-5, with D possibly TRBD1 on 5 matching bases. Germline loops: CDR1 MDHEN, CDR2 SYDVKM. V was shortened by 4 bases and J by 9 bases, with 16 bases between the two germline ends. CDR3 size: 14 residues.

The V and J genes are TRBV10-3 and TRBJ2-5; 8 bases are a match to TRBD1. V gave up 5 bases and J gave up 5 bases; unmatched junction bases: 10. Germline V CDR1 and CDR2: ENHRY, SYGVKD. There are 15 residues in the CDR3. CDR3 protein: CAISQPPDRDETQYF. CDR3 DNA sequence: TGTGCCATCAGTCAACCCCCGGACAGGGACGAGACCCAGTACTTC.

This clone was detected a few times. The chain employs TRBV29-1 and TRBJ2-7, with D maybe TRBD2 (6 bases). The germline V and J ends were trimmed by 4 bases and 5 bases, with 12 bases remaining between them. The CDR3 has 12 amino acids. The germline gives CDR1 SQVTM, CDR2 ANQGSEA. DNA for the CDR3: TGCAGCGTTGCGTGGGTAGCGGACGAGCAGTACTTC. This gives the protein CSVAWVADEQYF.

This chain uses TRBV7-2 with TRBJ2-2; D may be TRBD1 (6 bases). V was shortened by 0 bases and J by 7 bases, with 15 bases between the two germline ends. CDR1 is SGHTA and CDR2 is FQGNSA in the germline V gene. The CDR3 is 16 amino acids. The CDR3 nucleotides read TGTGCCAGCAGCTTAGCGGGGGCCCAGGGAATCGGGGAGCTGTTTTTT. Amino acids: CASSLAGAQGIGELFF.

The sample holds a few counts of this clone. The chain joins TRBV27 to TRBJ1-6; maybe TRBD1 (6 bases). The length of the CDR3 is 14 residues. The V gene's germline CDR1 is MNHEY and CDR2 SMNVEV (reference sequence). V was shortened by 4 bases and J by 13 bases, with 17 bases between the two germline ends. The CDR3 nucleotides are TGTGCCAGCAGTTCACAGGGTCCAGGTCGCCCCCTCCACTTT. Its translation is CASSSQGPGRPLHF.

The chain combines TRBV29-1 with TRBJ2-3; possibly TRBD1 for D (6 bases). The germline gives CDR1 SQVTM, CDR2 ANQGSEA. The CDR3 has 15 amino acids. Trimming removed 2 bases from V and 1 base from J, with 13 bases in between. DNA of the CDR3: TGCAGCGTTGAACGACGTGGGGGCGGCACAGATACGCAGTATTTT. Protein sequence: CSVERRGGGTDTQYF.

This clone has a handful of counts. V gene TRBV11-2 combines with J gene TRBJ1-1; 7 nucleotides align to TRBD1. The CDR3 is made up of 13 amino acids. The ends lost 5 bases at V and 1 base at J; junction bases unmatched: 1. Germline V gene sequence: CDR1 SGHAT, CDR2 FQNNGV. The CDR3 region is CASSRTGNTEAFF. The CDR3 nucleotides are TGTGCCAGCAGCCGGACAGGGAACACTGAAGCTTTCTTT.

This clone was picked up a small number of times. J is TRBJ2-3 and V is TRBV9; 9 bases are shared with TRBD2. After removal of 4 bases from V and 2 bases from J, the junction contained 8 bases not matched to a gene. Germline values: CDR1 SGDLS, CDR2 YYNGEE. CDR3 length equals 16 residues. The CDR3 sequence is CASSFDLAGVTDTQYF. CDR3 nucleotides: TGTGCCAGCAGCTTCGACTTAGCGGGAGTCACAGATACGCAGTATTTT.

The chain carries TRBV5-1 and TRBJ2-7; D possibly corresponds to TRBD1 (6 bases). The CDR3 has 15 residues. Germline-derived CDR1 and CDR2 are SGHRS and YFSETQ. Trimming took 4 bases from V and 1 from J, leaving 15 bases between them. The chain's CDR3 is CASSVTGLRSYEQYF. The CDR3 DNA is TGCGCCAGCAGCGTGACAGGCCTCAGGTCCTACGAGCAGTACTTC.

The chain carries TRBV2 and TRBJ2-2; 9 bases match TRBD1. V gave up 6 bases and J gave up 7 bases; unmatched junction bases: 6. Germline CDR1 SNHLY, CDR2 FYNNEI. The CDR3 is made up of 14 amino acids. The CDR3 sequence: CASRGDRDGGELFF. The CDR3 DNA reads TGTGCCAGCAGGGGGGACAGGGACGGCGGGGAGCTGTTTTTT.

This clone was recorded a few times. This sequence joins TRBV28 and TRBJ2-7, with 8 bases lining up with TRBD1. This CDR3 spans 15 amino acids. Losses at the gene ends were 5 bases for V and 2 bases for J; bases not matched to a gene: 8. Germline lookup yields CDR1 MDHEN and CDR2 SYDVKM. The CDR3 DNA is TGTGCCAGCAGTGTGACAGGGGATCCTACCTACGAGCAGTACTTC. Translated: CASSVTGDPTYEQYF.

This clone showed up just a few times. The gene calls are TRBV2 and TRBJ2-2, with D tentatively TRBD2 (6 bases). In germline, CDR1 is SNHLY, CDR2 FYNNEI. This CDR3 region has 13 residues. With 8 bases removed from V and 6 bases from J, the gap between germline ends came to 13 bases. The CDR3 protein is CASRRDTAGELFF. CDR3 bases: TGTGCCAGCCGGCGGGATACGGCCGGGGAGCTGTTTTTT. Drawing the rest from reference TRBV2 and TRBJ2-2, the complete variable domain is EPEVTQTPSHQVTQMGQEVILRCVPISNHLYFYWYRQILGQKVEFLVSFYNNEISEKSEIFDDQFSVERPDGSNFTLKIRSTKLEDSAMYFCASRRDTAGELFFGEGSRLTVL.

J is TRBJ1-2 and V is TRBV6-1; D is undetermined. Germline loops: CDR1 MNHNS, CDR2 SASEGT. The CDR3 is 13 residues long. V gave up 6 bases and J gave up 0 bases, with 8 bases separating them. The CDR3 DNA follows: TGTGCCAGCAGAGTCGACACTAACTATGGCTACACCTTC. It specifies CASRVDTNYGYTF.

This chain joins TRBV9 and TRBJ2-7, with D uncertain. The V and J ends lost 1 base and 6 bases respectively, with 14 bases between them. The CDR3 runs to 14 residues. Germline V gene data show CDR1 as SGDLS and CDR2 as YYNGEE. This chain's CDR3 is CASSVTGVAPEQYF. The CDR3 DNA reads TGTGCCAGCAGCGTAACCGGCGTAGCTCCCGAGCAGTACTTC.

The rearrangement links TRBV19 to TRBJ2-6; 11 positions agree with TRBD2. The germline CDR1 and CDR2 sequences are LNHDA and SQIVND (reference sequence). The CDR3 is 18 amino acids. The V segment lost 7 bases and the J segment 0 bases; nucleotides outside the gene matches: 8. For the CDR3, the DNA is TGTGCCAGTAAGCCGGGACTAGCGGATCCCTCTGGGGCCAACGTCCTGACTTTC. Protein sequence: CASKPGLADPSGANVLTF.

The chain carries TRBV9 and TRBJ1-5, with 7 bases that match TRBD1. Germline V gene sequence: CDR1 SGDLS, CDR2 YYNGEE. This CDR3 comprises 16 residues. With 3 bases clipped from V and 6 bases from J, the junction kept 12 bases outside the gene matches. The CDR3 here is CASSATPDRRRQPQHF. CDR3 bases: TGTGCCAGCAGCGCAACCCCGGACAGGAGGCGTCAGCCCCAGCATTTT.

This clone was detected a few times. The gene calls are TRBV4-1 and TRBJ1-4; 8 nucleotides agree with TRBD1. Per the germline V gene, CDR1 is MGHRA and CDR2 is YSYEKL. Trimming at V came to 0 bases and at J to 9 bases, leaving 9 bases not matched to a gene. The CDR3 runs 16 residues. Here the CDR3 reads CASSQDTAGGRKKLFF. CDR3 nucleotides: TGCGCCAGCAGCCAAGATACGGCAGGGGGCAGGAAAAAACTGTTTTTT.

This chain links TRBV5-4 with TRBJ2-7, with TRBD2 matching 7 bases. The germline CDR1 and CDR2 sequences are SGHNT and YYREEE (reference sequence). The V segment lost 0 bases and the J segment 0 bases; nucleotides outside the gene matches: 9. CDR3 size: 17 residues. The CDR3 region has the DNA TGTGCCAGCAGCTTGGGATGGCAAAGCGGGAACTCCTACGAGCAGTACTTC. It yields the protein CASSLGWQSGNSYEQYF.

The V gene is TRBV30, the J gene TRBJ1-4; D uncertain. V lost 5 bases and J 6 bases, leaving 13 bases between the germline ends. The germline gives CDR1 GTSNPN, CDR2 SVGIG (reference sequence). This CDR3 has 13 amino acids. This chain's CDR3 is CAWARQRYEKLFF. CDR3 DNA sequence: TGTGCCTGGGCTCGTCAGCGGTATGAAAAACTGTTTTTT. The variable domain in full, completed from reference TRBV30 and TRBJ1-4, reads SQTIHQWPATLVQPVGSPLSLECTVEGTSNPNLYWYRQAAGRGLQLLFYSVGIGQISSEVPQNLSASRPQDRQFILSSKKLLLSDSGFYLCAWARQRYEKLFFGSGTQLSVL.

The table lists this clone with a few counts. The rearrangement joins TRBV7-2 to TRBJ2-3, with 9 bases matching TRBD2. After removal of 1 base from V and 1 base from J, the junction contained 3 bases not matched to a gene. The CDR3 covers 16 residues. Germline V CDR1 and CDR2: SGHTA, FQGNSA. CDR3 DNA sequence: TGTGCCAGCAGCTTAGGGGCTAGCGGGGGCACAGATACGCAGTATTTT. Translated, it gives CASSLGASGGTDTQYF. Variable domain in full (rest from reference TRBV7-2 and TRBJ2-3): GAGVSQSPSNKVTEKGKDVELRCDPISGHTALYWYRQSLGQGLEFLIYFQGNSAPDKSGLPSDRFSAERTGGSVSTLTIQRTQQEDSAVYLCASSLGASGGTDTQYFGPGTRLTVL.

This clone occurred a few times. The chain couples TRBV20-1 to TRBJ1-2; D gene unclear. The CDR3 is 11 residues long. Trimming removed 5 bases from V and 4 bases from J, with 8 bases in between. Germline V lookup: CDR1 DFQATT, CDR2 SNEGSKA (reference sequence). This CDR3 is CSAQTGYGYTF. Here the CDR3 DNA reads TGCAGTGCTCAGACGGGCTATGGCTACACCTTC.

The table lists this clone with a few counts. CDR3 in DNA: TGTGCCAGCAGCTTCCACAGGGGTGAGATCACAGATACGCAGTATTTT. Protein sequence: CASSFHRGEITDTQYF. V usage is TRBV5-4 and J usage is TRBJ2-3; the match to TRBD1 covers 7 bases. The CDR3 loop spans 16 amino acids. The trim removed 2 bases at V and 2 bases at J, leaving 8 bases unmatched. Germline V CDR1 and CDR2: SGHNT, YYREEE (reference sequence).

This clone occurred a few times. This chain links TRBV27 with TRBJ2-4; TRBD2 might be the D (5 bases). The CDR3 extends over 18 amino acids. The V gene lost 0 bases and the J gene lost 2 bases, with 17 bases spanning the gap. CDR1 MNHEY and CDR2 SMNVEV come from the germline V gene (reference sequence). In nucleotides, the CDR3 is TGTGCCAGCAGTTTATCGGTCTCAGCGGCCGCGTCCAAAAACATTCAGTACTTC. Its protein product is CASSLSVSAAASKNIQYF.